This TCR beta chain was observed in a study of cytomegalovirus exposure and HLA in healthy donors. CDR1 and CDR2 (germline): MDHEN, SYDVKM. Trimming removed 7 bases at V and 3 bases at J, with 15 bases between. The CDR3 totals 15 residues. In regard to this clone: The antigen is undetermined.

Study-level findings and limits: Sequences of the TCR beta chain were said to predict the HLA-A and HLA-B alleles of most subjects accurately. Per a later analysis, under 20,000 TCR beta sequences showed association with HLA alleles at 0.05 false discovery rate. Other equally common chains were less clonally expanded than HLA-associated TCR beta chains, a later analysis showed. Earlier analysis looked at TCR beta V segments, and most were productive about 90% or about 30% of the time.

The PCR made use of 60 Vbeta and 13 Jbeta primers. Clones were sequenced by immunoSEQ multiplex PCR, and TCRdb holds only the in-frame ones, with some missing. The data show about 200,000 clones, roughly 85% seen once. This chain links TRBV28 with TRBJ2-2, with a tentative D call TRBD2 (5 bases). What was sequenced was PBMCs. The origin of this receptor is a woman in her forties or fifties in good health and CMV-seronegative. The CDR3 loop is CASTSSRRDTGELFF. Written as DNA, the CDR3 is TGTGCCAGCACCTCCAGTCGGCGGGACACCGGGGAGCTGTTTTTT.